The 15 T cell receptor beta chains reported below all come from one sample, sequenced in a study of PD-L1 blockade in urothelial cancer. The protocol was immunoSEQ multiplex PCR, while the TCRdb copy is restricted to in-frame clones and leaves out a portion. The sample records more than 30,000 clones, about nine tenths being singletons. The time point was: peripheral blood 6 weeks after treatment start. The sequencing here drew on PBMCs, taken around atezolizumab (anti-PD-L1) treatment. The receptors were gathered from a man at least 80 years old with urothelial cancer.

The V and J genes are TRBV19 and TRBJ1-2, with D possibly TRBD1 on 6 matching bases. CDR3 length: 16 amino acids. Deletions cut 1 base from V and 5 bases from J, with 17 bases between. From germline, CDR1 is LNHDA and CDR2 SQIVND (reference sequence). CDR3 sequence reads: CASSIAWTGGVYGYTF. The CDR3 bases are TGTGCCAGTAGTATAGCATGGACGGGGGGCGTTTATGGCTACACCTTC.

The chain uses TRBV6-5 and TRBJ1-1, with unresolved D. V lost 5 bases and J 4 bases, leaving 11 bases between the germline ends. Germline V gene lookup returns CDR1 MNHEY and CDR2 SVGAGI. The CDR3 loop spans 13 amino acids. The CDR3 DNA reads as TGTGCCAGCAGTATTCGGTCGGGCACTGAAGCTTTCTTT. Its translation: CASSIRSGTEAFF.

The chain links TRBV5-1 to TRBJ2-1, with D possibly matching TRBD2 (6 bases). Germline lookup yields CDR1 SGHRS and CDR2 YFSETQ. The CDR3 sequence is 16 residues long. V gave up 0 bases and J gave up 5 bases, with 15 bases separating them. Here the CDR3 DNA reads TGCGCCAGCAGCTTGGGTGGGGGAGGAGTGCACAATGAGCAGTTCTTC. Residues: CASSLGGGGVHNEQFF.

The J gene is TRBJ2-1, the V gene TRBV19; TRBD2 might be the D (5 bases). The CDR3 has 13 residues. CDR1 is LNHDA, CDR2 SQIVND, per germline (reference sequence). The V end was cut by 8 bases, the J end by 5 bases, with 13 bases between. CDR3 protein: CASVRGVNNEQFF. CDR3 bases: TGTGCCAGTGTCCGGGGAGTGAACAATGAGCAGTTCTTC.

The chain carries TRBV2 and TRBJ1-6, with 8 bases fitting TRBD1. J gave up 3 bases and V 9 bases, and 1 base lay outside the gene matches. Germline-derived CDR1 and CDR2 are SNHLY and FYNNEI. There are 13 residues in the CDR3. For the CDR3, the DNA is TGTGCCAGTGGACAGGGCTATAATTCACCCCTCCACTTT. It translates to CASGQGYNSPLHF.

This chain links TRBV18 with TRBJ2-7; 13 bases align to TRBD2. J lost 2 bases, V lost 2 bases, and 0 bases had no gene match. Per the germline V gene, CDR1 is KGHSH and CDR2 is LQKENI. This CDR3 has 15 residues. CDR3 amino acids: CASSPGTSGTYEQYF. As DNA, the CDR3 is TGTGCCAGCTCACCAGGGACTAGCGGGACCTACGAGCAGTACTTC.

The J gene is TRBJ1-2, the V gene TRBV20-1; D is unclear. The germline CDR1 and CDR2 sequences are DFQATT and SNEGSKA (reference sequence). CDR3 length: 10 amino acids. The V end was cut by 3 bases, the J end by 7 bases, with 6 bases between. The CDR3 bases are TGCAGTGCTAGGCTCGGTGGCTACACCTTC. Translation gives CSARLGGYTF.

This chain links TRBV7-2 with TRBJ2-3; TRBD2 agrees at 10 bases. Germline-derived CDR1 and CDR2 are SGHTA and FQGNSA. The CDR3 is 16 amino acids. With V trimmed by 2 bases and J by 2 bases, 4 bases remained unmatched. CDR3 DNA sequence: TGTGCCAGCAGCTTACTAGCGGGAGTTCCCACAGATACGCAGTATTTT. Translated, it gives CASSLLAGVPTDTQYF.

This chain connects TRBV4-1 to TRBJ1-1; possible D gene TRBD1, 5 bases. Germline loops: CDR1 MGHRA, CDR2 YSYEKL. The CDR3 has 13 residues. V dropped 0 bases and J dropped 5 bases, with 7 bases sitting between them. The DNA for the CDR3 is TGCGCCAGCAGCCAAGATGGGGGGACTGAAGCTTTCTTT. It is translated as CASSQDGGTEAFF.

The rearrangement uses TRBV10-1 and TRBJ2-2; 8 bases line up with TRBD2. V shed 6 bases, J shed 8 bases, and the junction held 8 bases outside the gene matches. Germline CDR1 reads WNHNN; CDR2 reads SYGVQD (reference sequence). This CDR3 region has 14 residues. CDR3 bases: TGCGCCAGCAGGCCAGCGGGAGTATTTGGGGAGCTGTTTTTT. Encoded protein: CASRPAGVFGELFF.

This chain links TRBV4-3 with TRBJ2-3, with 7 bases aligning to TRBD1. This CDR3 has 16 residues. CDR1 LGHNA and CDR2 YSLEER come from the germline V gene. V trimming: 2 bases; J trimming: 0 bases; junction bases outside the gene matches: 5. CDR3 region: CASSQQDRRSTDTQYF. CDR3 DNA: TGCGCCAGCAGCCAACAGGACAGGAGGAGCACAGATACGCAGTATTTT.

The rearrangement uses TRBV5-4 and TRBJ1-3; a possible D gene is TRBD1 (5 bases). Germline V gene data show CDR1 as SGHNT and CDR2 as YYREEE (reference sequence). V lost 6 bases to trimming and J lost 4 bases, with 17 bases between them. The CDR3 is 15 residues long. CDR3 sequence: CASTNGRGGGNTIYF. The CDR3 DNA sequence: TGTGCCAGCACCAATGGGAGGGGAGGCGGAAACACCATATATTTT.

The V call is TRBV4-2, the J call TRBJ2-1, with TRBD2 as a possible D gene (6 bases). V dropped 0 bases and J dropped 2 bases, with 11 bases sitting between them. CDR1 is LGHNA, CDR2 YNFKEQ, per germline. The CDR3 spans 16 residues. This CDR3 reads CASSQEPGVAYNEQFF. The CDR3 DNA is TGTGCCAGCAGCCAAGAGCCGGGAGTGGCCTACAATGAGCAGTTCTTC.

The chain joins TRBV19 to TRBJ2-7; 10 positions agree with TRBD2. CDR1 LNHDA and CDR2 SQIVND come from the germline V gene (reference sequence). The CDR3 covers 14 residues. Unmatched junction bases numbered 7, after V lost 5 bases and J lost 6 bases. CDR3: CASSLAGASPEQYF. The CDR3 coding sequence is TGTGCCAGTAGTCTAGCGGGAGCCTCTCCCGAGCAGTACTTC.

The chain links TRBV7-7 to TRBJ1-2; 7 bases map to TRBD1. J gave up 0 bases and V 4 bases, and 8 bases lay outside the gene matches. Germline V CDR1 and CDR2: SSHAT, FNYEAQ (reference sequence). The CDR3 is made up of 16 amino acids. DNA for the CDR3: TGTGCCAGCAGCTGGCGCTCGACAGGGACTAACTATGGCTACACCTTC. It translates to CASSWRSTGTNYGYTF.